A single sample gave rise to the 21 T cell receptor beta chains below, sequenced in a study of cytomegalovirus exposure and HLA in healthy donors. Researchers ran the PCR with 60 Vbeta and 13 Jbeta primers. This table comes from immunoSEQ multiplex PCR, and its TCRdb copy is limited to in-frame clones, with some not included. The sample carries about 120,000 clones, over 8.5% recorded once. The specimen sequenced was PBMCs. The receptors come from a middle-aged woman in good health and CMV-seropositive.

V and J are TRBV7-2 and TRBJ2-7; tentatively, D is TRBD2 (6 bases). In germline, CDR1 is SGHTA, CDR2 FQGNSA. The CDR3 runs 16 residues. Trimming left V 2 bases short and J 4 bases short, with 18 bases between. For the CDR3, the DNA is TGTGCCAGCAGCTTATCAGTCGGCGACGGGGGTTACGAGCAGTACTTC. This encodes CASSLSVGDGGYEQYF. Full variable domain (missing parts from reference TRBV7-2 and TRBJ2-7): GAGVSQSPSNKVTEKGKDVELRCDPISGHTALYWYRQSLGQGLEFLIYFQGNSAPDKSGLPSDRFSAERTGGSVSTLTIQRTQQEDSAVYLCASSLSVGDGGYEQYFGPGTRLTVT.

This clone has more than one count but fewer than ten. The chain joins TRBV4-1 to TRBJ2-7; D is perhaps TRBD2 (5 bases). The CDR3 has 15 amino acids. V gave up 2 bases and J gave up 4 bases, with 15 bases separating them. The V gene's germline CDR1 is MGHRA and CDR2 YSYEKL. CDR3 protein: CASSQPVMRAYEQYF. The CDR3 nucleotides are TGCGCCAGCAGCCAACCCGTTATGAGGGCATACGAGCAGTACTTC.

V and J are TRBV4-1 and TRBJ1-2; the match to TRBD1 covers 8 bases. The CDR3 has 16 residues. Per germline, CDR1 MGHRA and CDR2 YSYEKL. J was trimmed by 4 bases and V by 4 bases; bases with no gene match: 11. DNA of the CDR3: TGCGCCAGCAGCCCTCACCGGGCAGGGGGCCCCTATGGCTACACCTTC. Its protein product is CASSPHRAGGPYGYTF.

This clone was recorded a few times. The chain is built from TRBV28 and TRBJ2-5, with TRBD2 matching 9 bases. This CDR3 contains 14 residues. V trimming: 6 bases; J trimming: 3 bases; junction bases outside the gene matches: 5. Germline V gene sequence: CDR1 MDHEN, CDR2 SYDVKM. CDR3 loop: CASRFAGGEETQYF. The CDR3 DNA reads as TGTGCCAGCAGGTTCGCGGGGGGGGAAGAGACCCAGTACTTC.

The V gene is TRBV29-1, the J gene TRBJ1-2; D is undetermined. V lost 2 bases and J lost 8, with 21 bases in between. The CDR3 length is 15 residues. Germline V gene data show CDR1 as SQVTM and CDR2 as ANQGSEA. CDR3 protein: CSVELGSGGQLGYTF. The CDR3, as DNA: TGCAGCGTTGAACTCGGGTCCGGAGGGCAACTAGGCTACACCTTC.

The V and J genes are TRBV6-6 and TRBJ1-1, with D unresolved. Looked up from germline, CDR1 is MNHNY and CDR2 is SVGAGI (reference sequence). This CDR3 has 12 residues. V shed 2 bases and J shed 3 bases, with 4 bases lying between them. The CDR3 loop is CASSYRDTEAFF. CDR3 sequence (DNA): TGTGCCAGCAGTTACCGGGACACTGAAGCTTTCTTT.

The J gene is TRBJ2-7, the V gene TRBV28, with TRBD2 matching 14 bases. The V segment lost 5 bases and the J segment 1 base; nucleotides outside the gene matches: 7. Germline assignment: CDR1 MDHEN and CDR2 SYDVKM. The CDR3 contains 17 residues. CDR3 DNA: TGTGCCAGCAGTCAAGGACTAGCGGGGGGCCTGTCCTACGAGCAGTACTTC. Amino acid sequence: CASSQGLAGGLSYEQYF.

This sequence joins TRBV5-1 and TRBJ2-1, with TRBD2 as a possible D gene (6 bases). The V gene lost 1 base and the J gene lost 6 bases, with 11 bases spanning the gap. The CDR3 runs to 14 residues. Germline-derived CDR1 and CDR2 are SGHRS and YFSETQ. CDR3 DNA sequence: TGCGCCAGCAGCTTGAGACGTAGCGGCAATGAGCAGTTCTTC. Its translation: CASSLRRSGNEQFF.

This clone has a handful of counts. The CDR3 DNA reads as TGTGCCAGCCGTGGGACAAACCGGGGGGAGCTGTTTTTT. This translates into CASRGTNRGELFF. The chain combines TRBV19 with TRBJ2-2; maybe TRBD1 (6 bases). Germline V gives CDR1 LNHDA, CDR2 SQIVND (reference sequence). Trimming took 9 bases from V and 8 from J, leaving 16 bases between them. CDR3 length equals 13 residues.

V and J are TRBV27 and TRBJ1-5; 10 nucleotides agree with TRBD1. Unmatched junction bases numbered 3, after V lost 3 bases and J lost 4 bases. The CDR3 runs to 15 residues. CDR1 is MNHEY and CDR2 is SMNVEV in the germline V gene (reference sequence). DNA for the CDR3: TGTGCCAGCAGTTTCGGGACAGGGGCGAATCAGCCCCAGCATTTT. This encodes CASSFGTGANQPQHF.

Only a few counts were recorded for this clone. As DNA, the CDR3 is TGTGCCACCAGCGGGGCAGGTTACAATTACAATCAGCCCCAGCATTTT. Residues: CATSGAGYNYNQPQHF. This rearrangement joins TRBV15 to TRBJ1-5, with a possible D match to TRBD1 (5 bases). The V gene lost 5 bases and the J gene lost 3 bases, with 17 bases spanning the gap. Germline-derived CDR1 and CDR2 are LNHNV and YYDKDF (reference sequence). The CDR3 spans 16 residues.

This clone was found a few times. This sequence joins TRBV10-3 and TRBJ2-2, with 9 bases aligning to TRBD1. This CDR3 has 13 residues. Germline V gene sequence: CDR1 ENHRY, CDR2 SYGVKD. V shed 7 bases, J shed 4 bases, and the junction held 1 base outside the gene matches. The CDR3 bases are TGTGCCATCAAGACAGGGGGCACCGGGGAGCTGTTTTTT. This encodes CAIKTGGTGELFF.

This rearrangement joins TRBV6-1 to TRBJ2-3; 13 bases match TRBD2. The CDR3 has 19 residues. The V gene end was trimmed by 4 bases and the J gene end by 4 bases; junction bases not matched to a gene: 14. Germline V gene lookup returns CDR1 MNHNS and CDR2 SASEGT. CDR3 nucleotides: TGTGCCAGCAGTGTCCTTCTGTCACTAGCGGGGGGGCTCTCAGATACGCAGTATTTT. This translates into CASSVLLSLAGGLSDTQYF.

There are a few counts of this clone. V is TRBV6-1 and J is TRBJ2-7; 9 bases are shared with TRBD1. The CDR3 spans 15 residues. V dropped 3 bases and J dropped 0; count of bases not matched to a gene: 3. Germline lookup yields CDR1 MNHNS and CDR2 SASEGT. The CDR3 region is CASSETGGSSYEQYF. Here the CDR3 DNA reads TGTGCCAGCAGTGAGACAGGGGGTAGCTCCTACGAGCAGTACTTC.

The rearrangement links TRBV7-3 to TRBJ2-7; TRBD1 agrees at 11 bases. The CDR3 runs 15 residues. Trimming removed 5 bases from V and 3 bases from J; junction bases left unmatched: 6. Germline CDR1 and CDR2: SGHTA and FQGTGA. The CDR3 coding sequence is TGTGCCAGCAGCCCCTCGGACAGGGGGCACTACGAGCAGTACTTC. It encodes CASSPSDRGHYEQYF. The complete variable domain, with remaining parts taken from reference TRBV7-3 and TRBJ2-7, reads GAGVSQTPSNKVTEKGKYVELRCDPISGHTALYWYRQSLGQGPEFLIYFQGTGAADDSGLPNDRFFAVRPEGSVSTLKIQRTERGDSAVYLCASSPSDRGHYEQYFGPGTRLTVT.

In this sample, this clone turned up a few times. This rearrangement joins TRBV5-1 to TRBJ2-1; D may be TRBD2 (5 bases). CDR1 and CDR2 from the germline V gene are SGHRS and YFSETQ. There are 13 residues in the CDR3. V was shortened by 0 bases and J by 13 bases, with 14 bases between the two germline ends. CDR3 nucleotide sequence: TGCGCCAGCAGCTTGGAGTCGCGTGGGAGCCAGTTCTTC. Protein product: CASSLESRGSQFF.

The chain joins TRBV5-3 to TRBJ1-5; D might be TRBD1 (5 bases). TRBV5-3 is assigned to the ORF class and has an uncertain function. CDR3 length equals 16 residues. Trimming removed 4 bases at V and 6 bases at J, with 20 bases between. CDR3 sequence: CARSHLGGPGIQPQHF. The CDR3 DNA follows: TGTGCCAGAAGCCATTTGGGGGGACCTGGAATTCAGCCCCAGCATTTT.

CDR3 region: CSVEGLGGRSYEQYF. CDR3 sequence (DNA): TGCAGCGTTGAAGGGCTAGGGGGAAGGTCCTACGAGCAGTACTTC. V is TRBV29-1 and J is TRBJ2-7, with D possibly matching TRBD1 (6 bases). The V and J ends lost 1 base and 1 base respectively, with 14 bases between them. This CDR3 has 15 residues. Germline V lookup: CDR1 SQVTM, CDR2 ANQGSEA.

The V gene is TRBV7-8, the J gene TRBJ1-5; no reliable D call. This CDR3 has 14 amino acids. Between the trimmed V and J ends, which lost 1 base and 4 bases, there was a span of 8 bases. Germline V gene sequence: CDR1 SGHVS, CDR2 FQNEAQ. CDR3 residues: CASSLGVGNQPQHF. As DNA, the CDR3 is TGTGCCAGCAGCTTAGGGGTCGGGAATCAGCCCCAGCATTTT.

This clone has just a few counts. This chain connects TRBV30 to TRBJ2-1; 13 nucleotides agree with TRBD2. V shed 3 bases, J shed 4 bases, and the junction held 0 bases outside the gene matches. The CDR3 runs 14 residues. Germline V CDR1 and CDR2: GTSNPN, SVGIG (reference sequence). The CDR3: CAWRTSGGYNEQFF. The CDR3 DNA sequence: TGTGCCTGGAGGACTAGCGGGGGGTACAATGAGCAGTTCTTC.

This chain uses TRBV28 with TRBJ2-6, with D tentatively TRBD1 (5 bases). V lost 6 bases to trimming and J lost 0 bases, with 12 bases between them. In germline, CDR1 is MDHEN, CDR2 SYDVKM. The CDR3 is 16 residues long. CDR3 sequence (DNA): TGTGCCAGCAGCGCTCCGACAGCCTCTGGGGCCAACGTCCTGACTTTC. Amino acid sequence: CASSAPTASGANVLTF.